A single TCR beta chain is shown here with its context. The antigen remains unidentified. At the DNA level, this CDR3 is encoded by other sequences in the same sample as well. The CDR3 is 16 amino acids. Losses at the gene ends were 0 bases for V and 0 bases for J; bases not matched to a gene: 4. Germline CDR1 and CDR2: MNHEY and SVGAGI. These data are taken from a study of cytomegalovirus exposure and HLA in healthy donors. Findings of the study overall: Certain indistinguishable V segments, among them TRBV6-2 and TRBV6-3, were excluded. When analyzed later, a missense DCLRE1C variant was found to be linked to TCR beta V- and J-gene trimming. Across HLA loci, a later analysis found differing TCR association rates, with DRB1 most and HLA-C fewest.

A multiplex PCR was run with 60 Vbeta primers and 13 Jbeta primers. Produced via immunoSEQ multiplex PCR; TCRdb's table is partial and in-frame only. Among some 140,000 clones listed, around 75% were seen once. The chain joins TRBV6-5 to TRBJ1-1, with TRBD1 matching 7 bases. The material sequenced was PBMCs. This TCR was recovered from a man aged 30 to 45 in good health and CMV-seropositive. CDR3 DNA sequence: TGTGCCAGCAGTTACTCGGTTGGGACAGTGAACACTGAAGCTTTCTTT. This translates into CASSYSVGTVNTEAFF.